The 12 T cell receptor beta chains below were found in one sample sequenced in a study of shared clonotypes between healthy human individuals. Produced via immunoSEQ multiplex PCR; TCRdb's table is partial and in-frame only. The sample includes about 380,000 clones, around 96% of them seen just once. Sequences were obtained from memory CD8+ T cells sorted from blood. Subset here: CD45RO+ cells pooled with CCR7-negative TemRA cells. The receptors were sampled from a man aged 25-45 years in good health.

The J gene is TRBJ2-1, the V gene TRBV5-1; 7 bases are a match to TRBD2. J was trimmed by 9 bases and V by 0 bases; bases with no gene match: 12. Per germline, CDR1 SGHRS and CDR2 YFSETQ. This CDR3 comprises 16 residues. CDR3 in amino acids: CASSLGLAGDGVEQFF. The DNA for the CDR3 is TGCGCCAGCAGCTTGGGGTTAGCGGGTGACGGGGTTGAGCAGTTCTTC.

The genes are TRBV28 and TRBJ2-5; D is undetermined. The CDR3 consists of 15 residues. V was cut by 3 bases and J by 1 base, with 12 bases left in between. Germline loops: CDR1 MDHEN, CDR2 SYDVKM. In DNA, the CDR3 is TGTGCCAGCAGTTTTCGTACAGCCCTCCAAGAGACCCAGTACTTC. This sequence encodes CASSFRTALQETQYF.

The J gene is TRBJ2-1, the V gene TRBV4-1, with a tentative D call TRBD2 (6 bases). Trimming stripped 1 base from V and 4 bases from J, with 8 bases between. The CDR3 is made up of 14 amino acids. Germline V gene sequence: CDR1 MGHRA, CDR2 YSYEKL. CDR3 protein: CASSQGAGYNEQFF. Here the CDR3 DNA reads TGCGCCAGCAGCCAAGGGGCGGGATACAATGAGCAGTTCTTC.

The chain couples TRBV28 to TRBJ2-7; 12 bases line up with TRBD2. Germline V gene sequence: CDR1 MDHEN, CDR2 SYDVKM. After removal of 6 bases from V and 3 bases from J, the junction contained 6 bases not matched to a gene. The CDR3 covers 15 residues. The CDR3 loop reads CASSRTSGTYYEQYF. CDR3 DNA sequence: TGTGCCAGCAGCAGGACTAGCGGGACGTACTACGAGCAGTACTTC. The full variable domain, completed using reference TRBV28 and TRBJ2-7, is DVKVTQSSRYLVKRTGEKVFLECVQDMDHENMFWYRQDPGLGLRLIYFSYDVKMKEKGDIPEGYSVSREKKERFSLILESASTNQTSMYLCASSRTSGTYYEQYFGPGTRLTVT.

In its sample, this clone was seen once. This chain links TRBV5-1 with TRBJ2-3; TRBD1 aligns across 9 bases. CDR3 size: 14 residues. CDR1 is SGHRS, CDR2 YFSETQ, per germline. V gave up 4 bases and J gave up 4 bases; unmatched junction bases: 4. The CDR3 DNA follows: TGCGCCAGCAGCGCCACAGGGGGCCCAGATACGCAGTATTTT. Its protein is CASSATGGPDTQYF.

The gene calls are TRBV5-1 and TRBJ2-5, with TRBD2 identical over 15 bases. V dropped 0 bases and J dropped 5; count of bases not matched to a gene: 2. This CDR3 is 16 amino acids long. Per the germline V gene, CDR1 is SGHRS and CDR2 is YFSETQ. CDR3 in DNA: TGCGCCAGCAGCTTGGGGACTAGCGGGAGGGTGGAGACCCAGTACTTC. Translation gives CASSLGTSGRVETQYF.

The chain links TRBV5-4 to TRBJ2-7; 14 nucleotides agree with TRBD2. Germline CDR1 and CDR2: SGHNT and YYREEE (reference sequence). V dropped 4 bases and J dropped 3; count of bases not matched to a gene: 9. The CDR3 covers 17 residues. The CDR3 is CASSRTGTSGRGYEQYF. The CDR3 bases are TGTGCCAGCAGCAGAACCGGGACTAGCGGGAGAGGCTACGAGCAGTACTTC.

The rearrangement links TRBV4-2 to TRBJ2-1, with 13 bases lining up with TRBD2. V was clipped by 4 bases and J by 6 bases; unmatched bases: 12. This CDR3 spans 18 amino acids. In germline, CDR1 is LGHNA, CDR2 YNFKEQ. The DNA of the CDR3 is TGTGCCAGCAGCCCCGGACTAGCGGGAGTCCGAGTGGGCAATGAGCAGTTCTTC. It encodes CASSPGLAGVRVGNEQFF.

The chain has TRBV9 and TRBJ1-2, with TRBD1 matching over 7 bases. This CDR3 has 15 residues. With V trimmed by 0 bases and J by 4 bases, 6 bases remained unmatched. The germline CDR1 and CDR2 sequences are SGDLS and YYNGEE. The CDR3 DNA reads as TGTGCCAGCAGCGTAGTAACGACAGGGACCTATGGCTACACCTTC. Translation: CASSVVTTGTYGYTF.

The chain is built from TRBV5-4 and TRBJ2-5, with D possibly TRBD1 on 5 matching bases. The CDR3 length is 16 residues. Trimming pared 3 bases from V and 5 bases from J, leaving 20 bases between. CDR1 SGHNT and CDR2 YYREEE come from the germline V gene (reference sequence). The DNA of the CDR3 is TGTGCCAGCAGCTCTGGGGCACCCATCTTGAGGGAGACCCAGTACTTC. Translating it yields CASSSGAPILRETQYF.

This chain connects TRBV2 to TRBJ2-6; maybe TRBD2 (5 bases). CDR1 and CDR2 from the germline V gene are SNHLY and FYNNEI. The CDR3 covers 13 residues. The chain's CDR3 is CLGGDSGANVLTF. The DNA for the CDR3 is TGTTTAGGAGGAGACTCTGGGGCCAACGTCCTGACTTTC. The full variable domain, rest sourced from reference TRBV2 and TRBJ2-6, is EPEVTQTPSHQVTQMGQEVILRCVPISNHLYFYWYRQILGQKVEFLVSFYNNEISEKSEIFDDQFSVERPDGSNFTLKIRSTKLEDSAMYFCLGGDSGANVLTFGAGSRLTVL.

The sample holds one count of this clone. V usage is TRBV4-1 and J usage is TRBJ2-3; D may correspond to TRBD1 or TRBD2 (5 bases each). The length of the CDR3 is 15 residues. Germline CDR1 and CDR2: MGHRA and YSYEKL. Trimming pared 6 bases from V and 0 bases from J, leaving 13 bases between. The CDR3 spells CASREGYGSTDTQYF. CDR3 DNA: TGCGCCAGCAGAGAGGGGTACGGGAGCACAGATACGCAGTATTTT.